This entry is about one TCR beta chain. The data were produced by immunoSEQ multiplex PCR, yet TCRdb's version contains in-frame clones alone and is incomplete. This sample has almost 15,000 clones, with about 80% found just once. Blood samples were obtained at baseline, cycle 4 day 1, and cycle 7 day 1. The sample originates from a study of OX40 agonist ivuxolimab in advanced cancers. The sample in question was CD4+ or CD8+ T cells sorted from blood, obtained in a trial of the OX40 agonist ivuxolimab. The TCR comes from an adult with an advanced solid tumor such as melanoma, head and neck, liver or kidney cancer.

The CDR3: CAWSVGPGVQYF. DNA of the CDR3: TGTGCCTGGAGTGTAGGCCCCGGGGTGCAGTACTTC. This chain connects TRBV30 to TRBJ2-7; D possibly corresponds to TRBD2 (5 bases). CDR1 is GTSNPN and CDR2 is SVGIG in the germline V gene (reference sequence). This CDR3 region has 12 residues. Trimming took 0 bases from V and 9 from J, leaving 12 bases between them.